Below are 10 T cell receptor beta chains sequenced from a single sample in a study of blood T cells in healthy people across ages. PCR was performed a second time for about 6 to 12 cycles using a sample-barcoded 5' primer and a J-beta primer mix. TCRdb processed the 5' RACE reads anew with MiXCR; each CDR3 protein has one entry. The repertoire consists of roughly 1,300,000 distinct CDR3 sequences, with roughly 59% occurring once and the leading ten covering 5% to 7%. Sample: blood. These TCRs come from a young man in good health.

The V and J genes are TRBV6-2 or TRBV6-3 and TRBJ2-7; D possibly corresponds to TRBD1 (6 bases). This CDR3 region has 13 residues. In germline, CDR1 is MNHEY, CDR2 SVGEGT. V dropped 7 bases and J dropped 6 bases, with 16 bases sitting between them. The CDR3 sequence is CASNPDSSGEQYF. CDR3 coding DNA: TGTGCCAGCAATCCGGACAGTTCGGGCGAGCAGTACTTC.

The CDR3 nucleotides read TGTGCCACCAGCAGAGAATCTATTGGCGGTGGCTACACCTTC. The encoded protein is CATSRESIGGGYTF. The chain combines TRBV15 with TRBJ1-2; no firm D call. CDR3 length equals 14 residues. The V end lost 0 bases, the J end lost 7 bases, and 12 bases lay between the germline ends. Per the germline V gene, CDR1 is LNHNV and CDR2 is YYDKDF (reference sequence).

CDR3 nucleotide sequence: TGCAGTGCACCTGGGACGCTAGGTACAGATACGCAGTATTTT. Translation: CSAPGTLGTDTQYF. This sequence joins TRBV20-1 and TRBJ2-3; D tentatively reads TRBD1 or TRBD2 (5 bases each). Trimming removed 6 bases at V and 3 bases at J, with 16 bases between. In germline, CDR1 is DFQATT, CDR2 SNEGSKA (reference sequence). CDR3 size: 14 residues.

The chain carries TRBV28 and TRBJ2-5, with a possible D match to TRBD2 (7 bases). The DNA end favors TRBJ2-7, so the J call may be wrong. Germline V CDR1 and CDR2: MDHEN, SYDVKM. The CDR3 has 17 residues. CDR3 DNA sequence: TGTGCCAGCAGTTCCCCGACGAACAGGGAGCGGGGACACGAGCAGTACTTC. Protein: CASSSPTNRERGHEQYF.

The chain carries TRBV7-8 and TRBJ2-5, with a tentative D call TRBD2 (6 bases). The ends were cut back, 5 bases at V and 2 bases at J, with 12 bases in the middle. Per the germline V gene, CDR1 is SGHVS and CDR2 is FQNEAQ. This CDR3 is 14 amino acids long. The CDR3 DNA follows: TGTGCCAGCAGCCGGAGGGCAGGGCAAGAGACCCAGTACTTC. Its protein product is CASSRRAGQETQYF.

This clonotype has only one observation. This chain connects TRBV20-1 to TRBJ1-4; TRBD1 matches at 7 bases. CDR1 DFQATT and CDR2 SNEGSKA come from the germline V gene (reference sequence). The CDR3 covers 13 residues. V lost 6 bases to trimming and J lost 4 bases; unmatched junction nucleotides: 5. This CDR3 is CSAPGQLNEKLFF. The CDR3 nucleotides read TGCAGTGCCCCGGGACAGCTTAATGAAAAACTGTTTTTT.

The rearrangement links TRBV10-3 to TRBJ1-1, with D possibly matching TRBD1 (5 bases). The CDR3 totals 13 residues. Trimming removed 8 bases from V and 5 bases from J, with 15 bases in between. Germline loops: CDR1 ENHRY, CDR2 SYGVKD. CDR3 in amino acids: CAISSTRGTEAFF. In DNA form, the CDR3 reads TGTGCCATCTCTTCGACTCGGGGGACTGAAGCTTTCTTT.

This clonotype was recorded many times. The CDR3 region has the DNA TGTGCCAGCAGTGATAGAGGGACAGAGGATTCCTACGAGCAGTACTTC. Protein: CASSDRGTEDSYEQYF. The V call is TRBV25-1, the J call TRBJ2-7, with TRBD1 matching 7 bases. Germline-derived CDR1 and CDR2 are MGHDK and SYGVNS. The CDR3 consists of 16 residues. V was pared by 3 bases and J by 1 base, with 9 bases of the junction left unmatched.

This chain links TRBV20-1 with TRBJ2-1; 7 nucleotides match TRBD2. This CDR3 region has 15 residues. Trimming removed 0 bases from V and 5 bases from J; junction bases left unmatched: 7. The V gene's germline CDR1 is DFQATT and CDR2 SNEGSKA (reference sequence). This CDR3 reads CSARDRDYPHNEQFF. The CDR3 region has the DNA TGCAGTGCTAGAGACCGGGACTACCCGCACAATGAGCAGTTCTTC.

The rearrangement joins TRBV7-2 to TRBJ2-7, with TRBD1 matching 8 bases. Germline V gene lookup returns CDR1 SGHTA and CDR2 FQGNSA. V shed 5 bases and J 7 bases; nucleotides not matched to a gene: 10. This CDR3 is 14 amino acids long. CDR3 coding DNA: TGTGCCAGCAGCACTAGACAGGGGATGAGGGAGCAGTACTTC. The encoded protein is CASSTRQGMREQYF.